This T cell receptor beta chain derives from a study of beta chain features in type 1 diabetes. As for the study in general: All samples combined gave about 100 million sorted cells for examination.

Sorting that relied on CD45RO/CCR7/CD25/CD127/CD95/CD27 yielded CD4+ naive, central memory, regulatory and stem cell-like memory cells. General study points: Among patients with Type 1 diabetes, TCRB CDR3s were moderately but significantly shorter in every one of the four CD4+ subsets. VDJ junctions in type 1 diabetes patients carried more deletions and fewer insertions. Reads derived from cDNA could over-represent cells showing high TCR expression.

About this clone itself: The antigen remains undetermined.

Trimming stripped 1 base from V and 6 bases from J, with 8 bases between. Germline V lookup: CDR1 SEHNR, CDR2 FQNEAQ (reference sequence). This CDR3 is 13 amino acids long. Investigators reverse transcribed all isolated RNA, so they sequenced expressed TCRB transcripts. Produced via immunoSEQ multiplex PCR; TCRdb's table is partial and in-frame only. This sample yields about 300,000 clones, of which about 13% are seen a single time; 0.013% to 0.015% belongs to the top ten. The origin of this receptor is a woman in her late teens or twenties with type 1 diabetes. The V call is TRBV7-9, the J call TRBJ2-3; D gene uncertain. Sequencing was carried out using naive CD4+ T cells from blood. CDR3 nucleotides: TGTGCCAGCAGCTTAGGGTCGCGGGATACGCAGTATTTT. It specifies CASSLGSRDTQYF.